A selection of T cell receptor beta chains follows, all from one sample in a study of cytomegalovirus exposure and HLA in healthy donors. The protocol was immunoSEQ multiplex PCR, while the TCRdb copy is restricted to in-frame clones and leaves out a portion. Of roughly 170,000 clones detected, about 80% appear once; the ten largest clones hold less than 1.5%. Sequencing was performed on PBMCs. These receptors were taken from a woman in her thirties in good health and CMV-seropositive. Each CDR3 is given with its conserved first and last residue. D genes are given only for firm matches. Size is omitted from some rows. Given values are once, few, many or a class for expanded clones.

cdr3_aa: CASSLGHKFYEQYF; cdr3_nt: TGTGCCAGCAGCTTGGGTCACAAATTTTACGAGCAGTACTTC; j_call: TRBJ2-7; clone_size: .; v_call: TRBV5-6; d_call: .
cdr3_aa: CASSESWGKETQYF; cdr3_nt: TGTGCCAGCAGTGAAAGCTGGGGCAAAGAGACCCAGTACTTC; j_call: TRBJ2-5; clone_size: few; v_call: TRBV25-1; d_call: .
cdr3_aa: CASSGPTSVSSYNEQFF; cdr3_nt: TGTGCCAGCAGTGGCCCCACTAGCGTGAGCTCCTACAATGAGCAGTTCTTC; j_call: TRBJ2-1; clone_size: few; v_call: TRBV25-1; d_call: TRBD2
cdr3_aa: CASSYSLAPDEQYF; cdr3_nt: TGTGCCAGCAGTTACTCACTAGCGCCTGACGAGCAGTACTTC; j_call: TRBJ2-7; clone_size: .; v_call: TRBV6-5; d_call: TRBD2
cdr3_aa: CATSREGLEQYF; cdr3_nt: TGTGCCACCAGCAGAGAGGGGCTCGAGCAGTACTTC; j_call: TRBJ2-7; clone_size: .; v_call: TRBV15; d_call: .
cdr3_aa: CASSLGDYSNQPQHF; cdr3_nt: TGCGCCAGCAGCCTAGGCGACTATAGCAATCAGCCCCAGCATTTT; j_call: TRBJ1-5; clone_size: .; v_call: TRBV5-1; d_call: .
cdr3_aa: CASSILAGSTDTQYF; cdr3_nt: TGTGCCAGCAGCATACTAGCGGGAAGCACAGATACGCAGTATTTT; j_call: TRBJ2-3; clone_size: .; v_call: TRBV27; d_call: TRBD2
cdr3_aa: CASSARGTPQETQYF; cdr3_nt: TGTGCCAGCAGCGCACGGGGAACTCCGCAAGAGACCCAGTACTTC; j_call: TRBJ2-5; clone_size: .; v_call: TRBV21-1; d_call: .
cdr3_aa: CASSLAGLPGELFF; cdr3_nt: TGTGCCAGCAGCTTAGCAGGGCTACCCGGGGAGCTGTTTTTT; j_call: TRBJ2-2; clone_size: .; v_call: TRBV11-3; d_call: .
cdr3_aa: CASSRQGVENTQYF; cdr3_nt: TGCGCCAGCAGCCGACAGGGGGTGGAAAATACGCAGTATTTT; j_call: TRBJ2-3; clone_size: .; v_call: TRBV4-1; d_call: TRBD1
cdr3_aa: CASTRNRGPYNEQFF; cdr3_nt: TGTGCCAGCACCCGAAACAGGGGCCCTTACAATGAGCAGTTCTTC; j_call: TRBJ2-1; clone_size: .; v_call: TRBV11-2; d_call: TRBD1
cdr3_aa: CASSFTVSGANVLTF; cdr3_nt: TGTGCCAGCAGCTTTACTGTCTCTGGGGCCAACGTCCTGACTTTC; j_call: TRBJ2-6; clone_size: .; v_call: TRBV7-2; d_call: .
cdr3_aa: CASRHGTGEEKLFF; cdr3_nt: TGTGCCAGCAGGCACGGGACAGGGGAGGAAAAACTGTTTTTT; j_call: TRBJ1-4; clone_size: .; v_call: TRBV7-3; d_call: TRBD1
cdr3_aa: CASSWGGQETQYF; cdr3_nt: TGTGCCAGCAGCTGGGGGGGCCAAGAGACCCAGTACTTC; j_call: TRBJ2-5; clone_size: .; v_call: TRBV7-9; d_call: TRBD2
cdr3_aa: CASLRPGQGPGELFF; cdr3_nt: TGTGCCAGCCTTCGTCCGGGACAGGGTCCCGGGGAGCTGTTTTTT; j_call: TRBJ2-2; clone_size: .; v_call: TRBV19; d_call: TRBD1
cdr3_aa: CASGLLGLAGVLEQFF; cdr3_nt: TGTGCTAGTGGTTTGTTGGGGCTAGCGGGAGTGTTGGAGCAGTTCTTC; j_call: TRBJ2-1; clone_size: .; v_call: TRBV12-5; d_call: TRBD2
cdr3_aa: CASSIGTGKDPYEQYF; cdr3_nt: TGTGCCAGCAGTATAGGGACAGGGAAGGATCCCTACGAGCAGTACTTC; j_call: TRBJ2-7; clone_size: .; v_call: TRBV6-6; d_call: TRBD1
cdr3_aa: CASSYFADYEQYF; cdr3_nt: TGTGCCAGCAGTTACTTTGCGGACTACGAGCAGTACTTC; j_call: TRBJ2-7; clone_size: .; v_call: TRBV6-5; d_call: .
cdr3_aa: CASREGWTPQEQYF; cdr3_nt: TGTGCCAGCAGGGAGGGCTGGACTCCCCAGGAGCAGTACTTC; j_call: TRBJ2-7; clone_size: .; v_call: TRBV6-5; d_call: .
cdr3_aa: CAWNPNGQVAYF; cdr3_nt: TGTGCCTGGAATCCCAACGGACAGGTCGCTTATTTT; j_call: TRBJ1-3; clone_size: .; v_call: TRBV30; d_call: TRBD1
cdr3_aa: CASSQDSHPGGYTEAFF; cdr3_nt: TGTGCCAGCAGCCAAGATAGCCATCCGGGAGGGTACACTGAAGCTTTCTTT; j_call: TRBJ1-1; clone_size: .; v_call: TRBV4-2; d_call: .
cdr3_aa: CATSRGGTLEAFF; cdr3_nt: TGTGCCACCAGCAGGGGAGGGACACTTGAAGCTTTCTTT; j_call: TRBJ1-1; clone_size: .; v_call: TRBV15; d_call: .
cdr3_aa: CASGFEGTTGRTQYF; cdr3_nt: TGTGCTAGTGGCTTCGAGGGTACCACAGGGCGGACCCAGTACTTC; j_call: TRBJ2-5; clone_size: few; v_call: TRBV12-5; d_call: .
cdr3_aa: CAWSVRGGAYEQYF; cdr3_nt: TGTGCCTGGAGTGTACGGGGGGGCGCCTACGAGCAGTACTTC; j_call: TRBJ2-7; clone_size: .; v_call: TRBV30; d_call: TRBD2
cdr3_aa: CASSERGQGALGNTIYF; cdr3_nt: TGTGCCAGCAGTGAACGCGGGCAGGGGGCTCTAGGAAACACCATATATTTT; j_call: TRBJ1-3; clone_size: .; v_call: TRBV6-1; d_call: TRBD1
cdr3_aa: CASSGGGSSSYEQYF; cdr3_nt: TGTGCCAGCAGTGGGGGCGGTTCAAGCTCCTACGAGCAGTACTTC; j_call: TRBJ2-7; clone_size: .; v_call: TRBV6-1; d_call: .
cdr3_aa: CASSLWTSASSGANVLTF; cdr3_nt: TGTGCCAGCAGCCTCTGGACTAGCGCGAGCTCTGGGGCCAACGTCCTGACTTTC; j_call: TRBJ2-6; clone_size: once; v_call: TRBV13; d_call: TRBD2
cdr3_aa: CASTMGQGSSSDTIYF; cdr3_nt: TGTGCCAGCACCATGGGGCAGGGATCGTCTAGTGACACCATATATTTT; j_call: TRBJ1-3; clone_size: .; v_call: TRBV7-9; d_call: .
cdr3_aa: CASSLGGSSSYNEQFF; cdr3_nt: TGTGCCAGCAGCTTAGGCGGGAGTAGCTCCTACAATGAGCAGTTCTTC; j_call: TRBJ2-1; clone_size: .; v_call: TRBV13; d_call: .
cdr3_aa: CASSQTGSRIQETQYF; cdr3_nt: TGTGCCAGCAGCCAGACGGGGTCCCGTATCCAAGAGACCCAGTACTTC; j_call: TRBJ2-5; clone_size: few; v_call: TRBV28; d_call: .
cdr3_aa: CASSLAALVSGYNEQFF; cdr3_nt: TGTGCCAGCAGCTTGGCGGCATTGGTTTCAGGCTACAATGAGCAGTTCTTC; j_call: TRBJ2-1; clone_size: .; v_call: TRBV5-4; d_call: .
cdr3_aa: CASSLPGTGQETQYF; cdr3_nt: TGCGCCAGCAGCCTCCCCGGGACAGGGCAAGAGACCCAGTACTTC; j_call: TRBJ2-5; clone_size: .; v_call: TRBV5-1; d_call: TRBD1
cdr3_aa: CASSSTYEQYF; cdr3_nt: TGTGCCAGCAGCTCAACCTACGAGCAGTACTTC; j_call: TRBJ2-7; clone_size: .; v_call: TRBV7-9; d_call: .
cdr3_aa: CAISAREDEQYF; cdr3_nt: TGTGCCATCAGTGCCAGGGAGGACGAGCAGTACTTC; j_call: TRBJ2-7; clone_size: .; v_call: TRBV10-3; d_call: .
cdr3_aa: CASSLMLGGQISSYNEQFF; cdr3_nt: TGCGCCAGCAGCTTGATGTTGGGGGGGCAGATAAGCTCCTACAATGAGCAGTTCTTC; j_call: TRBJ2-1; clone_size: few; v_call: TRBV5-1; d_call: .